One TCR beta chain is described in this entry. Within the sample, other DNA sequences also encode this same CDR3. The data originate from a study of shared clonotypes between healthy human individuals. Produced via immunoSEQ multiplex PCR; TCRdb's table is partial and in-frame only. The repertoire holds under 600,000 clones, with 95% to 98% as singletons. Naive-designated CD8 cells lacked CD45RO, were positively enriched for CCR7, and omitted terminally differentiated effector memory CD45RA+ cells. V dropped 1 base and J dropped 1 base, with 6 bases sitting between them. This CDR3 contains 14 residues. CDR1 and CDR2 (germline): SGHAT, FQNNGV.

The clonotype comes from a man aged 25 to 40 in good health. Material for sequencing was naive CD8+ T cells sorted from blood. The rearrangement uses TRBV11-2 and TRBJ2-3; the D gene could be TRBD1 or TRBD2 (5 bases each). The CDR3 protein is CASSLGGGTDTQYF. The CDR3 region has the DNA TGTGCCAGCAGCTTAGGAGGGGGCACAGATACGCAGTATTTT.